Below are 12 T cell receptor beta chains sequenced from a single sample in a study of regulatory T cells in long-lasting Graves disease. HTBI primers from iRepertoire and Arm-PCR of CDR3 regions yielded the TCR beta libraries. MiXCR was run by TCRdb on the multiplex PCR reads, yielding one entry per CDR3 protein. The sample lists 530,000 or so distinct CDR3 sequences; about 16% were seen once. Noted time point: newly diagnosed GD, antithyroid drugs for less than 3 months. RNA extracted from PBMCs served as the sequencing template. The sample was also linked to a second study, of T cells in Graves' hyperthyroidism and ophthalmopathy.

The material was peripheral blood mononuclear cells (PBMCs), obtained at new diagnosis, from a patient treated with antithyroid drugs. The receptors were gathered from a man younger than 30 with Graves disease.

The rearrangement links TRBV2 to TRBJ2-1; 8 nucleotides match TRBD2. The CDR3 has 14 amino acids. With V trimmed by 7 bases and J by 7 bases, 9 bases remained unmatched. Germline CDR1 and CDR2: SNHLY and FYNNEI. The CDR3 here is CASKEAGAPNEQFF. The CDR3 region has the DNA TGTGCCAGCAAAGAAGCGGGAGCCCCAAATGAGCAGTTCTTC. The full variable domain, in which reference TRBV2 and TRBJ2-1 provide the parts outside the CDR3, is EPEVTQTPSHQVTQMGQEVILRCVPISNHLYFYWYRQILGQKVEFLVSFYNNEISEKSEIFDDQFSVERPDGSNFTLKIRSTKLEDSAMYFCASKEAGAPNEQFFGPGTRLTVL.

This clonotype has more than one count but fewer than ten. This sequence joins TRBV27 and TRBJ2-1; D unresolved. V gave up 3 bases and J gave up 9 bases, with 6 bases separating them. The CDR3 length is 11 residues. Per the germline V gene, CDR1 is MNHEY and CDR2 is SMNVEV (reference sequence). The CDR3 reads CASSFASEQFF. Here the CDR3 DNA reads TGTGCCAGCAGTTTCGCGAGTGAGCAGTTCTTC.

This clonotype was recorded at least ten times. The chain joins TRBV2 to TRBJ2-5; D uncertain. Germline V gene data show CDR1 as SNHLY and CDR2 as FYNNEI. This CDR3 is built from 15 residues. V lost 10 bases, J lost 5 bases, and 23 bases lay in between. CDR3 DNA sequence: TGTGCCACCACCGGACGCAGGACCGATTTGGAGACCCAGTACTTC. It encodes CATTGRRTDLETQYF. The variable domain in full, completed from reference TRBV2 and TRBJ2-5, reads EPEVTQTPSHQVTQMGQEVILRCVPISNHLYFYWYRQILGQKVEFLVSFYNNEISEKSEIFDDQFSVERPDGSNFTLKIRSTKLEDSAMYFCATTGRRTDLETQYFGPGTRLLVL.

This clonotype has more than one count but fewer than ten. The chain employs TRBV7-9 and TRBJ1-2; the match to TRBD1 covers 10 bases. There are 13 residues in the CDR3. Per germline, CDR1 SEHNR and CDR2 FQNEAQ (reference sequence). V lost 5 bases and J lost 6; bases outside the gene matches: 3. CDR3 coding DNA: TGTGCCAGCAGCAAGACAGGGGGCGATGGCTACACCTTC. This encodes CASSKTGGDGYTF.

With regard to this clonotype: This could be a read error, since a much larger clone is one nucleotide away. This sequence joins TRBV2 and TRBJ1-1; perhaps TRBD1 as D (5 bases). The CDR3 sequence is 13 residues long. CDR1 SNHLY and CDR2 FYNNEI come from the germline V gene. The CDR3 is CASKGEGNTKAFF. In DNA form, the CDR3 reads TGTGCCAGCAAGGGAGAGGGGAACACTAAAGCTTTCTTT.

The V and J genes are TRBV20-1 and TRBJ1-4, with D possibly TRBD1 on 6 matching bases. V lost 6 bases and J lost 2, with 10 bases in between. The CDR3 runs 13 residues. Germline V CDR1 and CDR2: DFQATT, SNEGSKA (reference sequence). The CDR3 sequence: CSAEQGTNEKLFF. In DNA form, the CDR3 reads TGCAGTGCCGAACAGGGTACTAATGAAAAACTGTTTTTT.

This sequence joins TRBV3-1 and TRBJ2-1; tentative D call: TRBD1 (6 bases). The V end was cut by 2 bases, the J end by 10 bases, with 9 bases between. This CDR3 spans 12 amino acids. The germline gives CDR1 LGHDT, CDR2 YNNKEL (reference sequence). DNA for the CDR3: TGTGCCAGCAGCCAAACCGGGACAGAGCAGTTCTTC. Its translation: CASSQTGTEQFF.

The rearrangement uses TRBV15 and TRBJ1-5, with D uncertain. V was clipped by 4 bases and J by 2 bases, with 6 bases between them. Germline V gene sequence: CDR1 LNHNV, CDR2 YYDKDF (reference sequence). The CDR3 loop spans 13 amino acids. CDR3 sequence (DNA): TGTGCCACCAGCATCCAGGGCAATCAGCCCCAGCATTTT. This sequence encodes CATSIQGNQPQHF.

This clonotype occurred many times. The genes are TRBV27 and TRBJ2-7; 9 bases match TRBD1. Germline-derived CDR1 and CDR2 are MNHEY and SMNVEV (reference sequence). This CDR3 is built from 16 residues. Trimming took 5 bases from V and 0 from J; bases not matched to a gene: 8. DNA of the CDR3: TGTGCCAGCAGTCATCTCGGGACAGGGAGCTCCTACGAGCAGTACTTC. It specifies CASSHLGTGSSYEQYF.

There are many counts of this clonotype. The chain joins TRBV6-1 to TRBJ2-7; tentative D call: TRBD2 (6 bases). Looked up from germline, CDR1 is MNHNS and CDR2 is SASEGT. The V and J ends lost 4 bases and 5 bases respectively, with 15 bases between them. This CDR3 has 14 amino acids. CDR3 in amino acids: CASSALGDWNEQYF. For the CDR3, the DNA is TGTGCCAGCAGTGCCCTTGGGGACTGGAACGAGCAGTACTTC.

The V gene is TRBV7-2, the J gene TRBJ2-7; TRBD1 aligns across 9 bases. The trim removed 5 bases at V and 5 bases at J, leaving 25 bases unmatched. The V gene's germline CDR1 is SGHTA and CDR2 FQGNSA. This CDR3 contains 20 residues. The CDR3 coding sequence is TGTGCCAGCAGCCCCCCAGGAGATAGGCCGTACAGGGGGCGCGAACACGAGCAGTACTTC. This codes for CASSPPGDRPYRGREHEQYF.

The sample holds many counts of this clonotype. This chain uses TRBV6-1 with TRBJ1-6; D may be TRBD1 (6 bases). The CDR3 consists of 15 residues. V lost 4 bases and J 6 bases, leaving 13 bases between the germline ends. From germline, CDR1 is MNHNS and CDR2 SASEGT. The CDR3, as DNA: TGTGCCAGCAGTGGGACAGAGGAGGGTAATTCACCCCTCCACTTT. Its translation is CASSGTEEGNSPLHF.